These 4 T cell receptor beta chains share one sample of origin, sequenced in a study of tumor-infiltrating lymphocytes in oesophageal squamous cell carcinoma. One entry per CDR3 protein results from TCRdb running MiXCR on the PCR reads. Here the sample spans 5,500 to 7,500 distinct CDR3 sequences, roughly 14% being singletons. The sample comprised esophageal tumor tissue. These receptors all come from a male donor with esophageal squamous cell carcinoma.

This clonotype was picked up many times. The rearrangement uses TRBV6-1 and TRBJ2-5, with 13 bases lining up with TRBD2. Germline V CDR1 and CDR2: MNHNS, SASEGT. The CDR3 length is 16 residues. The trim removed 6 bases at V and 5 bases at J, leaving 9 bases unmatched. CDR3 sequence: CASSRTSGGPGETQYF. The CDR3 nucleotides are TGTGCCAGCAGCCGGACTAGCGGGGGACCCGGGGAGACCCAGTACTTC.

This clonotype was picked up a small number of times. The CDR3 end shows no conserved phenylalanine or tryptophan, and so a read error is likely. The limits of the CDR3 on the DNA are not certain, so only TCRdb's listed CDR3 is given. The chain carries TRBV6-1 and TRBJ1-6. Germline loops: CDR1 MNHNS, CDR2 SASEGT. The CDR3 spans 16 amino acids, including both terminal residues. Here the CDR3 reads CASSWGAHSSPLHFGN.

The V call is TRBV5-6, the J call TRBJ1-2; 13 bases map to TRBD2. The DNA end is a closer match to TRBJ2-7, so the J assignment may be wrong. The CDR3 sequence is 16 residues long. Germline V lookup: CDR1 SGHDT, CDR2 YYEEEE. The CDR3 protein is CASSLTSGGDSRGQYF. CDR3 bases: TGTGCCAGCAGCTTGACTAGCGGGGGGGATTCACGGGGGCAGTACTTC.

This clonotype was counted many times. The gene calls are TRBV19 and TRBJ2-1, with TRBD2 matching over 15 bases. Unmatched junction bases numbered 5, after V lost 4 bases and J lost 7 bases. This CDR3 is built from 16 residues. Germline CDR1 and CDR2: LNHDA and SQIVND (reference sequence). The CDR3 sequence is CASSTRGLAGGNEQFF. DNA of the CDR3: TGTGCCAGTAGTACCCGTGGACTAGCGGGGGGGAATGAGCAGTTCTTC. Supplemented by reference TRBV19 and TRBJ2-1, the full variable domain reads DGGITQSPKYLFRKEGQNVTLSCEQNLNHDAMYWYRQDPGQGLRLIYYSQIVNDFQKGDIAEGYSVSREKKESFPLTVTSAQKNPTAFYLCASSTRGLAGGNEQFFGPGTRLTVL.